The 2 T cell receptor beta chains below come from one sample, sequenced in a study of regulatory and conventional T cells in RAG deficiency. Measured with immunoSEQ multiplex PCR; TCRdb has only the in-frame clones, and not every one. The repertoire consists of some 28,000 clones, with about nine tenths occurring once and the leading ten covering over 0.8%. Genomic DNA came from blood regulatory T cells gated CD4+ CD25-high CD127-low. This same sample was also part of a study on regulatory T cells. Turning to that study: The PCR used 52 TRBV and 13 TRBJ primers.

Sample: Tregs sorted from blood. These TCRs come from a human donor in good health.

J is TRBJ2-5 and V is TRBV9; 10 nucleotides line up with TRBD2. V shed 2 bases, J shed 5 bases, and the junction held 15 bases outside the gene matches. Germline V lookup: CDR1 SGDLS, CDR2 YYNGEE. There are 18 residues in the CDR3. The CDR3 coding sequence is TGTGCCAGCAGCGTTGGCATTAGGACTAGCGGTTTTGGGGAGACCCAGTACTTC. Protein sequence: CASSVGIRTSGFGETQYF.

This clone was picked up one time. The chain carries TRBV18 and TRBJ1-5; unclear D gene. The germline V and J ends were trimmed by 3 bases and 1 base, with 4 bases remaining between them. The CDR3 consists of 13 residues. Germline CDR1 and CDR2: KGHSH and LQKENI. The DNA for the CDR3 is TGTGCCAGCTCACCCGGCAGCAATCAGCCCCAGCATTTT. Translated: CASSPGSNQPQHF.